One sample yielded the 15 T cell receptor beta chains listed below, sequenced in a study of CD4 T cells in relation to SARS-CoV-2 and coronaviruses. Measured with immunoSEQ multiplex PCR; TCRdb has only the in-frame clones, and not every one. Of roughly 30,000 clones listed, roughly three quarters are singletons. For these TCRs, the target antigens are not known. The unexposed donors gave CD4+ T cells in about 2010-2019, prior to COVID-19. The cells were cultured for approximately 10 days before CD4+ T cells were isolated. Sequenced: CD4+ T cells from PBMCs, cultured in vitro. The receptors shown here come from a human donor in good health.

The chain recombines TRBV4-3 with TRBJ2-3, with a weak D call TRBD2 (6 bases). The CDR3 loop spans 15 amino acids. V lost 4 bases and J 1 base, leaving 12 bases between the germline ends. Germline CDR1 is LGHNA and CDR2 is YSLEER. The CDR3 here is CASSPLTGGTDTQYF. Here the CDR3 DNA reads TGCGCCAGCAGCCCCCTAACGGGGGGCACAGATACGCAGTATTTT.

CDR3 in DNA: TGTGCCAGCACGTCACAGGGGCGAGCGGGGCAGTACTTC. Amino acid sequence: CASTSQGRAGQYF. The V and J genes are TRBV2 and TRBJ2-7; weak D call: TRBD1 (7 bases). Germline assignment: CDR1 SNHLY and CDR2 FYNNEI. CDR3 size: 13 residues. The V and J ends lost 7 bases and 9 bases respectively, with 19 bases between them.

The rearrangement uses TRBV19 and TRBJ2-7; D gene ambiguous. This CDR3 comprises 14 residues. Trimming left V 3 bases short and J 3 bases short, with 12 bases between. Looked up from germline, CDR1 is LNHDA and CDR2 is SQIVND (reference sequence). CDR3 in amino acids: CASSMSRLDYEQYF. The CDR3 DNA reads TGTGCCAGTAGTATGTCGAGGTTAGACTACGAGCAGTACTTC.

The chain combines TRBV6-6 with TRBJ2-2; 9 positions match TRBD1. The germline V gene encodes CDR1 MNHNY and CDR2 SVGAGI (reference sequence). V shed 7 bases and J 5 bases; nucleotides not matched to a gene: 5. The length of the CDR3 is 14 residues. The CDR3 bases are TGTGCCAGCACGAGGACAGGGGTTACCGGGGAGCTGTTTTTT. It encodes CASTRTGVTGELFF.

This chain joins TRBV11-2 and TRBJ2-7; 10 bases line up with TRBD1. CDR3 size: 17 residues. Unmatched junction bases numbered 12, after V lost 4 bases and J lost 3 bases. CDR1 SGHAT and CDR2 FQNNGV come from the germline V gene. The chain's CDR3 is CASSSLSGGQGIYEQYF. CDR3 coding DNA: TGTGCCAGCAGCTCCCTCTCGGGGGGACAGGGGATCTACGAGCAGTACTTC.

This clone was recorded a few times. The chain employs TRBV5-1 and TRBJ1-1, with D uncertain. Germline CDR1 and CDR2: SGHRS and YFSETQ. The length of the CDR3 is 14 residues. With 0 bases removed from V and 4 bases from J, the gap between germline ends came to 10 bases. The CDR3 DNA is TGCGCCAGCAGCTTGGATTCCTTCCCCACTGAAGCTTTCTTT. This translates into CASSLDSFPTEAFF.

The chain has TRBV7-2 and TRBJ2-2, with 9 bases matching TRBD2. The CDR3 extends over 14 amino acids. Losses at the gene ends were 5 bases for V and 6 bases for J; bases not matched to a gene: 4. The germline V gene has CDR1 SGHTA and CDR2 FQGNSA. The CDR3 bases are TGTGCCAGCAGCCGGGGACTAGCAGCCGGGGAGCTGTTTTTT. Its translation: CASSRGLAAGELFF.

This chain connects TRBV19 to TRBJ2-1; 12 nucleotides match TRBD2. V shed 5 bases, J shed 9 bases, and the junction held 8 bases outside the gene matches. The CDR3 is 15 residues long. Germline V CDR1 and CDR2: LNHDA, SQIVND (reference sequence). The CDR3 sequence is CASSQLAGGRLEQFF. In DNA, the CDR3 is TGTGCCAGTAGTCAACTAGCGGGAGGTAGGCTTGAGCAGTTCTTC.

For the CDR3, the DNA is TGCGCCAGCAGCGCATCAGGTGATCAGCCCCAGCATTTT. Protein: CASSASGDQPQHF. This sequence joins TRBV5-1 and TRBJ1-5; D not certain. V lost 4 bases and J 5 bases, leaving 10 bases between the germline ends. This CDR3 has 13 residues. The V gene's germline CDR1 is SGHRS and CDR2 YFSETQ.

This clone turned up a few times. The CDR3 loop is CATPAWEFNQPQHF. The CDR3 nucleotides are TGTGCCACCCCAGCTTGGGAGTTCAATCAGCCCCAGCATTTT. This chain joins TRBV19 and TRBJ1-5; D ambiguous. Trimming shortened V by 10 bases and J by 3 bases, and 16 bases separated the two germline ends. The CDR3 is 14 amino acids. The germline V gene encodes CDR1 LNHDA and CDR2 SQIVND (reference sequence).

The CDR3 is CASSYLATETQYF. The CDR3 DNA follows: TGTGCCAGCAGTTACCTAGCGACGGAGACCCAGTACTTC. The chain recombines TRBV6-2 or TRBV6-3 with TRBJ2-5; perhaps TRBD2 as D (6 bases). Per the germline V gene, CDR1 is MNHEY and CDR2 is SVGEGT. V was clipped by 2 bases and J by 5 bases, with 9 bases between them. This CDR3 spans 13 amino acids.

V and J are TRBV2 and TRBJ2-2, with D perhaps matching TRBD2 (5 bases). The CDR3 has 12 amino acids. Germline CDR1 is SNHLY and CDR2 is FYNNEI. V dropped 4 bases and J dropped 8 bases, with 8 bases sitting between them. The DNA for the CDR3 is TGTGCCAGCAGTGTGACTACTGGGGAGCTGTTTTTT. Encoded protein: CASSVTTGELFF.

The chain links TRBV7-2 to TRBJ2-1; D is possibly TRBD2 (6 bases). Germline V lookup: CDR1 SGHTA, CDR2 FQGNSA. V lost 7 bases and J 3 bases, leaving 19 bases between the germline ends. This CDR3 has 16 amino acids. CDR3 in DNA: TGTGCCAGCAACCCAGGACTAATTAATCGCTACAATGAGCAGTTCTTC. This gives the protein CASNPGLINRYNEQFF.

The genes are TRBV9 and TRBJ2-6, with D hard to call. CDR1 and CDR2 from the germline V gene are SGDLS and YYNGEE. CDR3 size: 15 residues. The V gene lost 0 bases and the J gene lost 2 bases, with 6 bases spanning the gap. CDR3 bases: TGTGCCAGCAGCGTAGCCCCAGCTGGGGCCAACGTCCTGACTTTC. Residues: CASSVAPAGANVLTF.

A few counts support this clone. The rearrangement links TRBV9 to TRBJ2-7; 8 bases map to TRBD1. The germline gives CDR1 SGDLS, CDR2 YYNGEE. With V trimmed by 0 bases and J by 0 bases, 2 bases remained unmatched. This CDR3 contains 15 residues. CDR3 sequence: CASSVGTGSSYEQYF. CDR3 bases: TGTGCCAGCAGCGTAGGGACAGGGAGCTCCTACGAGCAGTACTTC.